The rows below give T cell receptor beta chains drawn from one sample of a study of blood T cell repertoires in COVID-19. TCRdb's copy holds only in-frame clones and misses some; the assay was immunoSEQ multiplex PCR. This table has tens of thousands of clones, 80% to 90% appearing once. Sequenced sample: peripheral blood. The receptors were gathered from a man older than 75 with acute or convalescent COVID-19. The CDR3 runs from the conserved cysteine through the conserved F or W. D genes are given only for firm matches. Some rows have no size entry. The others give once, few or many, or a class for an expanded clone.

V	size	length	J	D	DNA	CDR3
TRBV30	NA	15	TRBJ2-7	NA	TGTGCCTGGGCGCCTATTGCGGGCCGTAACTACGAGCAGTACTTC	CAWAPIAGRNYEQYF
TRBV13	NA	17	TRBJ2-3	TRBD2	TGTGCCAGCAGCTTAGGGACCCCGTGGGGGGGGGATGATACGCAGTATTTT	CASSLGTPWGGDDTQYF
TRBV6-1	NA	16	TRBJ2-1	NA	TGTGCCAGCAGTGAACGGGCAGGGGGGAATTACAATGAGCAGTTCTTC	CASSERAGGNYNEQFF
TRBV11-3	NA	15	TRBJ2-1	TRBD2	TGTGCCAGCAGCTTAGTTCCGGGGGGTTACAATGAGCAGTTCTTC	CASSLVPGGYNEQFF
TRBV14	NA	16	TRBJ1-5	TRBD1	TGTGCCAGCAGCCAGGCTACAGGGGGCGACAATCAGCCCCAGCATTTT	CASSQATGGDNQPQHF
TRBV30	NA	14	TRBJ1-5	NA	TGTGCCTGGAGTGTGGGGGGTCGAACACAGCCCCAGCATTTT	CAWSVGGRTQPQHF
TRBV29-1	once	12	TRBJ2-1	NA	TGCAGCGTTGACGAGACAGCCAATGAGCAGTTCTTC	CSVDETANEQFF
TRBV6-5	NA	14	TRBJ2-1	TRBD2	TGTGCCAGCAGTCGGGGGGGGTCTAGATTGGAGCAGTTCTTC	CASSRGGSRLEQFF
TRBV15	NA	14	TRBJ2-5	NA	TGTGCCACTGTAGGAGGGGGCAATAAGGAGACCCAGTACTTC	CATVGGGNKETQYF
TRBV15	NA	14	TRBJ2-2	TRBD1	TGTGCCACCAGCAGTGCCAGGGGGACCGGGGAGCTGTTTTTT	CATSSARGTGELFF
TRBV11-2	NA	14	TRBJ2-5	NA	TGTGCCAGCAGCTTAGGGACTATCCAAGAGACCCAGTACTTC	CASSLGTIQETQYF
TRBV24-1	NA	15	TRBJ2-2	NA	TGTGCCACCAAAGGGACACCGCAAAACACCGGGGAGCTGTTTTTT	CATKGTPQNTGELFF
TRBV5-5	NA	14	TRBJ1-2	NA	TGTGCCAGCAGCTTGGAACAGCCCTCCTATGGCTACACCTTC	CASSLEQPSYGYTF
TRBV9	once	16	TRBJ1-3	NA	TGTGCCAGCAGCGTAGCCCGCGACGGAGGTGGAAACACCATATATTTT	CASSVARDGGGNTIYF
TRBV10-3	NA	10	TRBJ2-1	NA	TGTGCCACCCTTGGGTGGGCCAAGTTCTTC	CATLGWAKFF
TRBV30	NA	14	TRBJ2-7	TRBD2	TGTGCCTTAAATGGGTGGGAGGGAGAAAACGAGCAGTACTTC	CALNGWEGENEQYF
TRBV30	NA	10	TRBJ1-2	NA	TGTGCCTGGTTAGACTATGGCTACACCTTC	CAWLDYGYTF
TRBV28	NA	17	TRBJ1-4	TRBD1	TGTGCCAGCAGTTTATTAGGCAGGGGGCCCCTGAATGAAAAACTGTTTTTT	CASSLLGRGPLNEKLFF
TRBV7-2	NA	12	TRBJ1-1	NA	TGTGCCAGCAGCCCGCGACAGGCTGAAGCTTTCTTT	CASSPRQAEAFF
TRBV4-1	NA	15	TRBJ1-2	TRBD1	TGCGCCAGCAACGTGCCGGGACAGAATAACTATGGCTACACCTTC	CASNVPGQNNYGYTF
TRBV5-1	NA	15	TRBJ1-3	TRBD1	TGCGCCAGCAGAGACGACAGGGCTTCTGGAAACACCATATATTTT	CASRDDRASGNTIYF
TRBV2	NA	14	TRBJ1-6	NA	TGTGCCAGCAGCAAGAGCTCCTATAATTCACCCCTCCACTTT	CASSKSSYNSPLHF